These 32 T cell receptor beta chains originate from one sample sequenced in a study of T cells in Graves' hyperthyroidism and ophthalmopathy. Amplified regions were TCR beta CDR3 sequences from RNA transcripts. In the first-round RT-PCR of the TCR CDR3, the HTBI primer set was used. TCRdb re-analysed the multiplex PCR reads in MiXCR, keeping a single row per CDR3 protein. The repertoire consists of 95,000 to 110,000 distinct CDR3 sequences, with about half occurring once and the leading ten covering approximately 27%. The sample comprised blood. The receptors stem from a man aged 35-49 years with Graves' hyperthyroidism.

Details on this clonotype: This is likely a read error, given that the CDR3 carries no conserved phenylalanine or tryptophan at its end. The chain employs TRBV2 and TRBJ2-5, with a possible D match to TRBD2 (5 bases). V was shortened by 3 bases and J by 0 bases, with 8 bases between the two germline ends. This CDR3 is 14 amino acids long. The germline CDR1 and CDR2 sequences are SNHLY and FYNNEI. This CDR3 is CASSEDSYQETQYT. The CDR3 coding sequence is TGTGCCAGCAGTGAGGACTCGTACCAAGAGACCCAGTACACA.

The CDR3 DNA reads TGTGCCAGCAGCGGAGGGGGGGGGCTGGAAAAACTGTTTTTT. As protein: CASSGGGGLEKLFF. V usage is TRBV7-9 and J usage is TRBJ1-4; D may be TRBD1 (6 bases). CDR3 length: 14 amino acids. The V end was cut by 5 bases, the J end by 8 bases, with 15 bases between. Germline V gives CDR1 SEHNR, CDR2 FQNEAQ (reference sequence).

About this clonotype itself: The junction shows a germline mismatch at one end, possibly a read error. V is TRBV6-1 and J is TRBJ1-1; the match to TRBD1 covers 7 bases. The CDR3 sequence is 18 residues long. Germline V CDR1 and CDR2: MNHNS, SASEGT. Written as DNA, the CDR3 is TGTGCCATCAGTGAAGCGCGAGGGGCAGGGGGTAGGAACACTGAAGCTTTCTTT. Its translation: CAISEARGAGGRNTEAFF.

The CDR3: CSATLLEGRQLVYNEQFF. Written as DNA, the CDR3 is TGCAGTGCTACCCTCCTGGAGGGTCGCCAGCTAGTCTACAATGAGCAGTTCTTC. V usage is TRBV20-1 and J usage is TRBJ2-1; TRBD2 might be the D (6 bases). This CDR3 contains 18 residues. Germline values: CDR1 DFQATT, CDR2 SNEGSKA (reference sequence). The V gene lost 4 bases and the J gene lost 3 bases, with 25 bases spanning the gap.

This clonotype was picked up many times. V usage is TRBV16 and J usage is TRBJ1-2; D not resolved. The V and J ends lost 4 bases and 8 bases respectively, with 11 bases between them. This CDR3 comprises 12 residues. Per the germline V gene, CDR1 is KGHSY and CDR2 is FQNENV. CDR3 region: CASSRSIYGYTF. The CDR3 region has the DNA TGTGCCAGCAGCCGTTCTATCTACGGCTACACCTTC.

This clonotype was picked up many times. The chain links TRBV13 to TRBJ2-7; D may match TRBD1 or TRBD2 (5 bases each). Trimming cost V 0 bases and J 4 bases, with 13 bases left between them. Germline V CDR1 and CDR2: PRHDT, FYEKMQ (reference sequence). This CDR3 comprises 15 residues. CDR3: CASSLGRDRRYEQYF. The CDR3 DNA is TGTGCCAGCAGCTTAGGGAGGGACCGCAGGTACGAGCAGTACTTC.

The chain uses TRBV10-3 and TRBJ2-5; D may be TRBD2 (6 bases). The CDR3 runs to 14 residues. Germline CDR1 reads ENHRY; CDR2 reads SYGVKD. Deletions cut 6 bases from V and 5 bases from J, with 16 bases between. The CDR3 protein is CAIRDGGLQETQYF. The CDR3 coding sequence is TGTGCCATCAGGGACGGGGGACTTCAGGAGACCCAGTACTTC.

With regard to this clonotype: The conserved closing phenylalanine or tryptophan is absent in this CDR3, likely reflecting a read error. V is TRBV3-1 and J is TRBJ2-2; no reliable D call. There are 13 residues in the CDR3. Germline-derived CDR1 and CDR2 are LGHDT and YNNKEL (reference sequence). V lost 1 base to trimming and J lost 6 bases, with 6 bases between them. CDR3 nucleotide sequence: TGTGCCAGCAGCCAAGGAGAGTCCGGGGAGCTGTTTCTT. Translating gives CASSQGESGELFL.

This chain connects TRBV11-2 to TRBJ2-1, with D possibly matching TRBD1 (6 bases). The germline V gene encodes CDR1 SGHAT and CDR2 FQNNGV. V was cut by 2 bases and J by 12 bases, with 11 bases left in between. This CDR3 spans 12 amino acids. The CDR3: CASSLSGAGQFF. As DNA, the CDR3 is TGTGCCAGCAGCTTATCAGGGGCGGGGCAGTTCTTC.

This clonotype was observed at least ten times. The chain is built from TRBV19 and TRBJ1-6; 7 nucleotides match TRBD1. The V and J ends lost 1 base and 6 bases, in that order; junction bases with no gene match: 6. Germline-derived CDR1 and CDR2 are LNHDA and SQIVND (reference sequence). The CDR3 spans 16 residues. CDR3 sequence (DNA): TGTGCCAGTAGTATAGCCGGGACAGCAACTAATTCACCCCTCCACTTT. Amino acids: CASSIAGTATNSPLHF.

This clonotype was seen a few times. J is TRBJ2-4 and V is TRBV12-3 or TRBV12-4, with D tentatively TRBD1 or TRBD2 (5 bases each). The V gene lost 5 bases and the J gene lost 3 bases, with 14 bases spanning the gap. The length of the CDR3 is 15 residues. The DNA for the CDR3 is TGTGCCAGCAGTGCCCCTTTGGGGGTCAAAAACATTCAGTACTTC. This sequence encodes CASSAPLGVKNIQYF.

This clonotype counts as medium-sized. This sequence joins TRBV15 and TRBJ1-6, with TRBD1 identical over 7 bases. After removal of 0 bases from V and 10 bases from J, the junction contained 6 bases not matched to a gene. This CDR3 region has 15 residues. Germline loops: CDR1 LNHNV, CDR2 YYDKDF (reference sequence). CDR3 sequence reads: CATSRDGTVKSPLHF. CDR3 DNA sequence: TGTGCCACCAGCAGAGATGGGACAGTCAAATCACCCCTCCACTTT.

The table lists this clonotype with many counts. The rearrangement links TRBV12-3 or TRBV12-4 to TRBJ1-2; the match to TRBD1 covers 9 bases. CDR3 size: 12 residues. Losses at the gene ends were 6 bases for V and 8 bases for J; bases not matched to a gene: 4. In DNA, the CDR3 is TGTGCCAGCAGGGCGGACAGGGGCGGCTACACCTTC. Its protein product is CASRADRGGYTF.

The chain is built from TRBV9 and TRBJ2-5; D not certain. With 0 bases removed from V and 5 bases from J, the gap between germline ends came to 14 bases. CDR3 length equals 15 residues. CDR1 is SGDLS and CDR2 is YYNGEE in the germline V gene. This chain's CDR3 is CASSVGVGQGETQYF. The CDR3 nucleotides read TGTGCCAGCAGCGTAGGAGTAGGGCAAGGGGAGACCCAGTACTTC.

In nucleotides, the CDR3 is TGTGCCAGCAGCGAAAGTCTTGGCAATCAGCCCCAGCATTTT. Translated: CASSESLGNQPQHF. The rearrangement links TRBV28 to TRBJ1-5; D not certain. Germline CDR1 MDHEN, CDR2 SYDVKM. Between the trimmed V and J ends, which lost 6 bases and 2 bases, there was a span of 11 bases. The CDR3 consists of 14 residues.

This clonotype showed up just a few times. The chain carries TRBV2 and TRBJ2-7, with unresolved D. Germline CDR1 SNHLY, CDR2 FYNNEI. This CDR3 is 12 amino acids long. V lost 6 bases to trimming and J lost 0 bases, with 6 bases between them. CDR3 DNA sequence: TGTGCCAGCAGGGCCAGCTCCTACGAGCAGTACTTC. Encoded protein: CASRASSYEQYF.

The V and J genes are TRBV29-1 and TRBJ2-1; TRBD2 agrees at 11 bases. The CDR3 covers 14 residues. The J segment lost 3 bases and the V segment lost 4 bases, leaving 2 bases of the junction unmatched. Germline V gives CDR1 SQVTM, CDR2 ANQGSEA. CDR3 DNA sequence: TGCAGCGTTGGCGGGACTAGCGGCTACAATGAGCAGTTCTTC. Protein product: CSVGGTSGYNEQFF.

The genes are TRBV7-2 and TRBJ1-1; D gene ambiguous. CDR3 length equals 13 residues. The V end lost 4 bases, the J end lost 4 bases, and 10 bases lay between the germline ends. Per germline, CDR1 SGHTA and CDR2 FQGNSA. The CDR3 region has the DNA TGTGCCAGCAGCTGGCGGGGAAGCACTGAAGCTTTCTTT. Its translation: CASSWRGSTEAFF.

This clonotype was observed a handful of times. CDR3 amino acids: CASSYGSSGTDTQYF. CDR3 coding DNA: TGTGCCAGCAGTTACGGGTCTAGCGGGACAGATACGCAGTATTTT. This chain connects TRBV6-2 or TRBV6-3 to TRBJ2-3; 8 bases are shared with TRBD2. Looked up from germline, CDR1 is MNHEY and CDR2 is SVGEGT. The CDR3 loop spans 15 amino acids. Losses at the gene ends were 2 bases for V and 3 bases for J; bases not matched to a gene: 4.

The V gene is TRBV10-3, the J gene TRBJ1-2; D call uncertain. Germline V lookup: CDR1 ENHRY, CDR2 SYGVKD. V was pared by 4 bases and J by 8 bases, with 8 bases between. This CDR3 comprises 11 residues. The CDR3 DNA reads TGTGCCATCAGTGGTAGTGAGGGCTACACCTTC. It encodes CAISGSEGYTF.

Details on this clonotype: Given the absence of the conserved phenylalanine or tryptophan at the CDR3 end, a read error is likely. The DNA is omitted, as the CDR3 cannot be located on it reliably, and the CDR3 follows TCRdb's listing. The rearrangement joins TRBV7-8 to TRBJ1-3. The CDR3 is made up of 11 amino acids, end residues included. In germline, CDR1 is SGHVS, CDR2 FQNEAQ. The CDR3 loop reads CASSLILAVNT.

This clonotype was counted ten times or more. V usage is TRBV28 and J usage is TRBJ2-7; TRBD1 is a possible D gene (6 bases). This CDR3 comprises 14 residues. V was trimmed by 5 bases and J by 1 base, leaving 12 bases between them. Germline loops: CDR1 MDHEN, CDR2 SYDVKM. The CDR3 coding sequence is TGTGCCAGCAGTGAGACAGGATGGTCCTACGAGCAGTACTTC. This codes for CASSETGWSYEQYF.

In the case of this clonotype: A junction end diverges from the germline sequence, so it may reflect a read error. The chain is built from TRBV10-1 and TRBJ2-1, with D maybe TRBD2 (6 bases). This CDR3 has 11 amino acids. Looked up from germline, CDR1 is WNHNN and CDR2 is SYGVQD (reference sequence). DNA of the CDR3: TGTGCCAGCAGTGAACGGGAGGAGCAGTTCTTC. It specifies CASSEREEQFF.

This clonotype has a count of ten or more. The CDR3: CASSSAGRGLEQYF. CDR3 coding DNA: TGTGCCAGCAGCTCGGCGGGGCGAGGGCTCGAGCAGTACTTC. The chain carries TRBV11-3 and TRBJ2-7; D is possibly TRBD2 (6 bases). The CDR3 loop spans 14 amino acids. V dropped 4 bases and J dropped 6 bases, with 16 bases sitting between them. From germline, CDR1 is SGHNT and CDR2 YENEEA.

This clonotype was counted many times. The rearrangement uses TRBV12-3 or TRBV12-4 and TRBJ1-5; TRBD1 matches at 7 bases. With 6 bases clipped from V and 8 bases from J, the junction kept 7 bases outside the gene matches. The CDR3 is 13 residues long. CDR3 coding DNA: TGTGCCAGCAGCCGACAGGGAGGGGAGCCCCAGCATTTT. It codes for CASSRQGGEPQHF.

In this sample, this clonotype turned up many times. The gene calls are TRBV20-1 and TRBJ1-1; 7 positions match TRBD1. The germline gives CDR1 DFQATT, CDR2 SNEGSKA (reference sequence). This CDR3 spans 12 amino acids. The CDR3 loop reads CSGDRLNTEAFF. The CDR3 nucleotides read TGCAGCGGGGACAGACTGAACACTGAAGCTTTCTTT.

This chain connects TRBV7-9 to TRBJ1-5; 8 bases align to TRBD1. After removal of 0 bases from V and 5 bases from J, the junction contained 6 bases not matched to a gene. The CDR3 extends over 16 amino acids. Germline CDR1 reads SEHNR; CDR2 reads FQNEAQ (reference sequence). The CDR3 reads CASSLAWAGGDQPQHF. The CDR3 bases are TGTGCCAGCAGCTTAGCCTGGGCAGGGGGCGATCAGCCCCAGCATTTT. The entire variable domain, with the rest obtained from reference TRBV7-9 and TRBJ1-5, is as follows: DTGVSQNPRHKITKRGQNVTFRCDPISEHNRLYWYRQTLGQGPEFLTYFQNEAQLEKSRLLSDRFSAERPKGSFSTLEIQRTEQGDSAMYLCASSLAWAGGDQPQHFGDGTRLSIL.

This clonotype was seen a single time. Being one base from a much bigger clone, this may be a read error. V is TRBV12-3 or TRBV12-4 and J is TRBJ1-4; tentatively, D is TRBD1 (6 bases). This CDR3 is 15 amino acids long. CDR3 DNA: TGTGCCAGCAGATTAGGGACACTCCTTGCGGAAAAACTGTTTTTT. It specifies CASRLGTLLAEKLFF.

The chain couples TRBV10-1 to TRBJ2-5, with a weak D call TRBD2 (6 bases). Trimming pared 4 bases from V and 1 base from J, leaving 13 bases between. CDR1 and CDR2 (germline): WNHNN, SYGVQD (reference sequence). The CDR3 is made up of 15 amino acids. CDR3 region: CASSAPDGGQETQYF. CDR3 sequence (DNA): TGCGCCAGCAGTGCTCCCGACGGGGGCCAAGAGACCCAGTACTTC.

The chain recombines TRBV6-6 with TRBJ2-7, with 8 bases lining up with TRBD2. The junction had 16 bases not matched to a gene; V was cut back by 6 bases and J by 0 bases. The CDR3 has 18 residues. Germline V gene lookup returns CDR1 MNHNY and CDR2 SVGAGI (reference sequence). This CDR3 is CASRRSPGTSPNSYEQYF. CDR3 DNA sequence: TGTGCCAGCAGGCGTAGTCCCGGGACTAGTCCCAACTCCTACGAGCAGTACTTC.

As to this clonotype: At one end, the junction sequence differs from germline, possibly due to a read error. The genes are TRBV7-7 and TRBJ2-7; TRBD2 agrees at 10 bases. There are 14 residues in the CDR3. From germline, CDR1 is SSHAT and CDR2 FNYEAQ (reference sequence). CDR3 in DNA: TGTGCTAGCAGTATAGCGGGAGGACGGTTTGAGCAGTACTTC. It yields the protein CASSIAGGRFEQYF. Based on the CDR3 plus reference TRBV7-7 and TRBJ2-7, the full variable domain is GAGVSQSPRYKVTKRGQDVTLRCDPISSHATLYWYQQALGQGPEFLTYFNYEAQPDKSGLPSDRFSAERPEGSISTLTIQRTEQRDSAMYRCASSIAGGRFEQYFGPGTRLTVT.

A note on this clonotype: This may be a read error: a much more frequent sequence differs by one nucleotide. The CDR3 does not close with the conserved phenylalanine or tryptophan, likely indicating a read error. This chain connects TRBV6-5 to TRBJ2-5, with D perhaps matching TRBD1 (6 bases). Germline V lookup: CDR1 MNHEY, CDR2 SVGAGI. This CDR3 contains 14 residues. The V end lost 6 bases, the J end lost 1 base, and 12 bases lay between the germline ends. This CDR3 is CASSLYRAQETQYC. CDR3 DNA: TGTGCCAGCAGCCTCTACAGGGCCCAAGAGACCCAGTACTGC.